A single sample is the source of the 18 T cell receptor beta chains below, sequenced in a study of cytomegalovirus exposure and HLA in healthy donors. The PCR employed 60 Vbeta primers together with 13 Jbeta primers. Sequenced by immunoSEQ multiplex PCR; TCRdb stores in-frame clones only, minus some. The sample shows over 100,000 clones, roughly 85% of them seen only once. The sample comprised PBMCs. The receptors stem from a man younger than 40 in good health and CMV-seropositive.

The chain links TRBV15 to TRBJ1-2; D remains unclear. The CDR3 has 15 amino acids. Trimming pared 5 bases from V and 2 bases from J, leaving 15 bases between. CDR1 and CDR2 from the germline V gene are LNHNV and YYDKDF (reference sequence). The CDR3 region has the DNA TGTGCCACCAGCCGCTACCCAGGCCGGAACTATGGCTACACCTTC. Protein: CATSRYPGRNYGYTF.

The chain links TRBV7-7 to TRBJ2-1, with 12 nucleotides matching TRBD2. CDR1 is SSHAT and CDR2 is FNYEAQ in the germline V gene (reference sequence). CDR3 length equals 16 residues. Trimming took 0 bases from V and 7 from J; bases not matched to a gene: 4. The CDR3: CASSLARLAGGNEQFF. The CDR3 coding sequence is TGTGCCAGCAGCTTAGCGAGGCTAGCGGGAGGGAATGAGCAGTTCTTC.

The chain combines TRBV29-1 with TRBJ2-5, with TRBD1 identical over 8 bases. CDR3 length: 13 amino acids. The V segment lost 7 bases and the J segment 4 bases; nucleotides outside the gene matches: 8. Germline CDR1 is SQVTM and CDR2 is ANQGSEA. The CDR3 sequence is CSAADRAGETQYF. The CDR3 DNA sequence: TGCAGCGCCGCGGACAGGGCCGGAGAGACCCAGTACTTC.

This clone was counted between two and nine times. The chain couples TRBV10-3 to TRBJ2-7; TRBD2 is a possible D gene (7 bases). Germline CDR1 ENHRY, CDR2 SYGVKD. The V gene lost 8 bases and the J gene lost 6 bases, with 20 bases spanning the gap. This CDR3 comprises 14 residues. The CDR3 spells CAIRAGFGGGEQYF. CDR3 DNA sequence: TGTGCCATCCGAGCGGGGTTTGGAGGGGGCGAGCAGTACTTC.

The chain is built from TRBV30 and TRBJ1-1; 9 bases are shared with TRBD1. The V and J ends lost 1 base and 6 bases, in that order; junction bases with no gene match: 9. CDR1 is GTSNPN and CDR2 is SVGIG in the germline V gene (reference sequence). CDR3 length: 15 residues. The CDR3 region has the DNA TGTGCCTGGAGTGGGCCCCGACAGGGGGTGGCTGAAGCTTTCTTT. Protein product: CAWSGPRQGVAEAFF.

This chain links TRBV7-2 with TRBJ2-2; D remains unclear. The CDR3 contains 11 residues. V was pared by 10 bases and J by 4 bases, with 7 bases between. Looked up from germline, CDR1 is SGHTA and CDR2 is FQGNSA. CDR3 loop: CAIISTGELFF. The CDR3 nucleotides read TGTGCCATAATTAGCACCGGGGAGCTGTTTTTT.

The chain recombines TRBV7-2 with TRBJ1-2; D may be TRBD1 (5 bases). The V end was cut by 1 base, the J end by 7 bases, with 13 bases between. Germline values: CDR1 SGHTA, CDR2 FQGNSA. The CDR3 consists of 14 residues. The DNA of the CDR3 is TGTGCCAGCAGCTTAGGTCGGGGGGAGGGTGGCTACACCTTC. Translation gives CASSLGRGEGGYTF.

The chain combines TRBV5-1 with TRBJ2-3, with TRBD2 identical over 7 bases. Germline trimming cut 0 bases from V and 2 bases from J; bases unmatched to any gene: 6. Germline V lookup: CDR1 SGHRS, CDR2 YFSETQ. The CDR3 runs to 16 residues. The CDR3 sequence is CASSLEGGGITDTQYF. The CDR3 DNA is TGCGCCAGCAGCTTGGAGGGCGGGGGAATCACAGATACGCAGTATTTT.

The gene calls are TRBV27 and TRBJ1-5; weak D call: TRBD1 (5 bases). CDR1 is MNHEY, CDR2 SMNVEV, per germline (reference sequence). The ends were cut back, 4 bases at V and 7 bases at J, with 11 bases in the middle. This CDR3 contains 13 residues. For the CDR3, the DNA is TGTGCCAGCAGTTGGGGGGTGAAACAGCCCCAGCATTTT. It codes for CASSWGVKQPQHF.

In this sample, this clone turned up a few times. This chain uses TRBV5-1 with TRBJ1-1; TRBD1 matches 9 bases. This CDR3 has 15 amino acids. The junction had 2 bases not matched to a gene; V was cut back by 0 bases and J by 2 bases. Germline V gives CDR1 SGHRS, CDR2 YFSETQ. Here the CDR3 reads CASSLVGQGNTEAFF. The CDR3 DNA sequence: TGCGCCAGCAGCTTGGTGGGACAGGGAAACACTGAAGCTTTCTTT.

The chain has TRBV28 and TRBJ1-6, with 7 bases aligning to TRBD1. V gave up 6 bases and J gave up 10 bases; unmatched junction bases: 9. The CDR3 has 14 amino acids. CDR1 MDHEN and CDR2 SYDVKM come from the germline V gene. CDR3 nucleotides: TGTGCCAGCAGCCCGACAGGGTTGGGCTCACCCCTCCACTTT. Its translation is CASSPTGLGSPLHF. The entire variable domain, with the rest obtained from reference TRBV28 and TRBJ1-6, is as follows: DVKVTQSSRYLVKRTGEKVFLECVQDMDHENMFWYRQDPGLGLRLIYFSYDVKMKEKGDIPEGYSVSREKKERFSLILESASTNQTSMYLCASSPTGLGSPLHFGNGTRLTVT.

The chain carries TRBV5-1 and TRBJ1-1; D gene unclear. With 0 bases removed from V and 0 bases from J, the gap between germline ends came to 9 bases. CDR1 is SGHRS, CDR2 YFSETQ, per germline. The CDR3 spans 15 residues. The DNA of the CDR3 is TGCGCCAGCAGCTTGGATGGAGCCATGAACACTGAAGCTTTCTTT. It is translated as CASSLDGAMNTEAFF.

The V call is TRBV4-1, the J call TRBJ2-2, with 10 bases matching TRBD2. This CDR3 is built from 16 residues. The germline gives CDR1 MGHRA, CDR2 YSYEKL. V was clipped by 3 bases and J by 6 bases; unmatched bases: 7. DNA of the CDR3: TGCGCCAGCAGCCACCCGAAAAGCGGGGGGGCCGGGGAGCTGTTTTTT. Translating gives CASSHPKSGGAGELFF.

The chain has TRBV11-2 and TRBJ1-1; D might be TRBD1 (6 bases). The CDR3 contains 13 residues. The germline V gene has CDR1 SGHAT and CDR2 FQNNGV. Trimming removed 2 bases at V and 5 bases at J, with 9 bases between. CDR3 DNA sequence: TGTGCCAGCAGCTTACAGGGGCGGACTGAAGCTTTCTTT. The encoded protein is CASSLQGRTEAFF.

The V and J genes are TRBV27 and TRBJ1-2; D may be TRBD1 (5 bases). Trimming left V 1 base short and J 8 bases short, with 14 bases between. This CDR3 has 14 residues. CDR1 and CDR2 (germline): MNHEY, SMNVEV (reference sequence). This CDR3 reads CASSLLGGSGGYTF. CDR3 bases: TGTGCCAGCAGTTTATTGGGGGGGTCGGGAGGCTACACCTTC.

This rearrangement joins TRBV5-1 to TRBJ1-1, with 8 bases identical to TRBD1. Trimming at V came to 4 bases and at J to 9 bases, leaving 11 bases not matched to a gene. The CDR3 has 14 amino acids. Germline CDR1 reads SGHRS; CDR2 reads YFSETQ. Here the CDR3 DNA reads TGCGCCAGCAGCACCCGACAGGGGTCCGTCAAAGCTTTCTTT. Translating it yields CASSTRQGSVKAFF.

The CDR3 DNA reads TGTGCCAGCTCACCACCTCTCCCGCCAGGAGAGACCCAGTACTTC. Protein: CASSPPLPPGETQYF. The chain has TRBV18 and TRBJ2-5; D is unresolved. Germline loops: CDR1 KGHSH, CDR2 LQKENI. The CDR3 totals 15 residues. V shed 0 bases and J shed 4 bases, with 12 bases lying between them.

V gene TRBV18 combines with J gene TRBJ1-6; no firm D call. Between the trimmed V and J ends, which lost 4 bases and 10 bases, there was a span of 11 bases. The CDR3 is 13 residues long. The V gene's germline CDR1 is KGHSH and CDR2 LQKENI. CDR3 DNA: TGTGCCAGCTCACAGGGTCGGGAGTCACCCCTCCACTTT. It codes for CASSQGRESPLHF.